This TCR beta chain was captured by sequencing in a study of spatial heterogeneity in lung cancer. Time point: blood at routine non-recurrence follow-up after resection. Unsorted whole RNA samples from tumor, nontumor lung or frozen PBMC were sequenced. TCRdb analysed the 5' RACE reads with MiXCR anew, one entry per CDR3 protein. The profile covers more than 95,000 distinct CDR3 sequences, with more than 10% appearing a single time and around 16% taken by the ten largest. This clonotype was counted ten times or more. Trimming took 7 bases from V and 6 from J, leaving 20 bases between them. There are 15 residues in the CDR3. Germline CDR1 is MNHNS and CDR2 is SASEGT.

The gene calls are TRBV6-1 and TRBJ2-3; unclear D gene. This sequence was found in a male donor with early-stage non-small cell lung cancer. This specimen consisted of PBMCs, obtained at follow-up. This CDR3 is CASIKGGLNGDTQYF. The CDR3 DNA follows: TGTGCCAGCATTAAAGGTGGCCTTAACGGGGATACGCAGTATTTT.